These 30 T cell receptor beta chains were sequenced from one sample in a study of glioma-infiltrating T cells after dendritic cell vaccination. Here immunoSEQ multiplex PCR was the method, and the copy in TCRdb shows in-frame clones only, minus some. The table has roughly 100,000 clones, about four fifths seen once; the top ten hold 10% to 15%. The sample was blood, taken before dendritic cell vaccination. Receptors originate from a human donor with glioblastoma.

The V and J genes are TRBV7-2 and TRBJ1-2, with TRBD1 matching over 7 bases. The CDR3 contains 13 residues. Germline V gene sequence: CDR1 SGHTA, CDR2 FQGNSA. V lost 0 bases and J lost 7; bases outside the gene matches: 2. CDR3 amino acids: CASSLAGGFGYTF. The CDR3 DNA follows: TGTGCCAGCAGCTTAGCAGGGGGCTTTGGCTACACCTTC.

CDR3 nucleotide sequence: TGTGCCAGCAGCCCCCCGACAGGGTTCGCCTACGAGCAGTACTTC. Amino acid sequence: CASSPPTGFAYEQYF. This sequence joins TRBV11-1 and TRBJ2-7; 7 bases align to TRBD1. Germline loops: CDR1 SGHAT, CDR2 FQDESV (reference sequence). This CDR3 spans 15 amino acids. V gave up 5 bases and J gave up 2 bases; unmatched junction bases: 9.

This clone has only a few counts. The CDR3 reads CASRMGQVYGYTF. In DNA form, the CDR3 reads TGTGCCAGCAGGATGGGGCAGGTCTATGGCTACACCTTC. The chain couples TRBV5-4 to TRBJ1-2, with TRBD1 as a possible D gene (5 bases). The length of the CDR3 is 13 residues. V lost 5 bases and J lost 4, with 12 bases in between. Germline V gene sequence: CDR1 SGHNT, CDR2 YYREEE (reference sequence).

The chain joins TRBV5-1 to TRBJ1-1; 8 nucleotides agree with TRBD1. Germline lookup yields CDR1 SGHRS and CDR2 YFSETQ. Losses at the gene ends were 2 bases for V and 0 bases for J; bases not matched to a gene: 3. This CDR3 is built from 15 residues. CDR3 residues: CASSLRQGMNTEAFF. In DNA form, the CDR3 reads TGCGCCAGCAGCTTACGACAGGGGATGAACACTGAAGCTTTCTTT.

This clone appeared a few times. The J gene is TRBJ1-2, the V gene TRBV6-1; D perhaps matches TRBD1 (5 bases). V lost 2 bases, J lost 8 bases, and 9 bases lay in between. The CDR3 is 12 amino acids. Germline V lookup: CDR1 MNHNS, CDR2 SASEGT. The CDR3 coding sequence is TGTGCCAGCAGTGAATACAGGCGCGGCTACACCTTC. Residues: CASSEYRRGYTF.

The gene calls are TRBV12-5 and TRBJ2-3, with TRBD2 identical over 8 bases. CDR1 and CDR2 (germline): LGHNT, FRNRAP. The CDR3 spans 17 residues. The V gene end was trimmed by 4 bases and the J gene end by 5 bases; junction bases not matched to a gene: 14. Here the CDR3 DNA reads TGTGCTAGTGGTTCGCTTCCTCGGGGGGGGGCGATAGATACGCAGTATTTT. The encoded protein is CASGSLPRGGAIDTQYF.

The CDR3 is CASSLGAGGLGYEQYF. The CDR3 bases are TGTGCCAGCAGCTTAGGGGCAGGGGGGCTGGGATACGAGCAGTACTTC. The chain carries TRBV7-2 and TRBJ2-7; tentatively, D is TRBD1 (7 bases). This CDR3 has 16 amino acids. V lost 1 base and J 4 bases, leaving 17 bases between the germline ends. Germline CDR1 SGHTA, CDR2 FQGNSA. The full variable domain, with the rest looked up from reference TRBV7-2 and TRBJ2-7, is GAGVSQSPSNKVTEKGKDVELRCDPISGHTALYWYRQSLGQGLEFLIYFQGNSAPDKSGLPSDRFSAERTGGSVSTLTIQRTQQEDSAVYLCASSLGAGGLGYEQYFGPGTRLTVT.

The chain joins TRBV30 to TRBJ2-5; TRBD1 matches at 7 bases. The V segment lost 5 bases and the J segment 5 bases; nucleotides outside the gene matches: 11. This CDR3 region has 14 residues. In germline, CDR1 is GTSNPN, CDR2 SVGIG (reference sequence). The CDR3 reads CAWSRDSALETQYF. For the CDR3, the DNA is TGTGCCTGGTCCCGGGACAGCGCTTTGGAGACCCAGTACTTC. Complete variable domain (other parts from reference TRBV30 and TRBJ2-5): SQTIHQWPATLVQPVGSPLSLECTVEGTSNPNLYWYRQAAGRGLQLLFYSVGIGQISSEVPQNLSASRPQDRQFILSSKKLLLSDSGFYLCAWSRDSALETQYFGPGTRLLVL.

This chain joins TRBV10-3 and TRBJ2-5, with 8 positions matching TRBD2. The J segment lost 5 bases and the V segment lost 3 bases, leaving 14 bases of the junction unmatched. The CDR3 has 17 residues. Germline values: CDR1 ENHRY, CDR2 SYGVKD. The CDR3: CAISEIMERGLRETQYF. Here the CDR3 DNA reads TGTGCCATCAGTGAAATTATGGAGCGGGGGCTCCGGGAGACCCAGTACTTC.

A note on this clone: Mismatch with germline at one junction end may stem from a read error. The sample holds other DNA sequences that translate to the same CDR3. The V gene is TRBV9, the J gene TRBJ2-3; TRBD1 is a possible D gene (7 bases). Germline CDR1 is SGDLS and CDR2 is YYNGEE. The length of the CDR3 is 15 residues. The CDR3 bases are TGTGCCAGCAGCGTAGGAGGGCGCGGGACAGATACACAGTATTTT. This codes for CASSVGGRGTDTQYF. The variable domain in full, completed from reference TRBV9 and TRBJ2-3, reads DSGVTQTPKHLITATGQRVTLRCSPRSGDLSVYWYQQSLDQGLQFLIQYYNGEERAKGNILERFSAQQFPDLHSELNLSSLELGDSALYFCASSVGGRGTDTQYFGPGTRLTVL.

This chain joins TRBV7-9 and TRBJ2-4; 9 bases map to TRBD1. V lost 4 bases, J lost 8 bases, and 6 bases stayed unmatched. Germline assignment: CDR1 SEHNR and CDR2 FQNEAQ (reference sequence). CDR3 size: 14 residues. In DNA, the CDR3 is TGTGCCAGCAGCTCACAGGGGGCTATGGACATTCAGTACTTC. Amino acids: CASSSQGAMDIQYF.

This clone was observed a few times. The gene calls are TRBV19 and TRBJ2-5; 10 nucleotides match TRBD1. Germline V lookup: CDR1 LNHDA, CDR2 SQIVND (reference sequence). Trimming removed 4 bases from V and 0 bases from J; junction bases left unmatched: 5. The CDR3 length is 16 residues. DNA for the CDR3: TGTGCCAGTAGTAGGACAGGGGGACCCAACCAAGAGACCCAGTACTTC. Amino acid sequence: CASSRTGGPNQETQYF. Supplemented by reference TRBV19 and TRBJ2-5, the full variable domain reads DGGITQSPKYLFRKEGQNVTLSCEQNLNHDAMYWYRQDPGQGLRLIYYSQIVNDFQKGDIAEGYSVSREKKESFPLTVTSAQKNPTAFYLCASSRTGGPNQETQYFGPGTRLLVL.

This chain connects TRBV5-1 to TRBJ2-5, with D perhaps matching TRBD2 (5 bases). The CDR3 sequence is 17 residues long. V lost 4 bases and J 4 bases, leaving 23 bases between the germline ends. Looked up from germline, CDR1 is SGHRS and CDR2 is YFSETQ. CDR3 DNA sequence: TGCGCCAGCAGCCCGACACAAGGTCGGGGTTGGAGAGAGACCCAGTACTTC. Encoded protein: CASSPTQGRGWRETQYF.

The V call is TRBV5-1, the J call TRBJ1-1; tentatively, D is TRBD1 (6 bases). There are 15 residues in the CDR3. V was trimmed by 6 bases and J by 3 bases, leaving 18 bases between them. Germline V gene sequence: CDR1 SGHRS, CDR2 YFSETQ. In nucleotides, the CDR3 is TGCGCCAGCAACTTTCGGGGGGGCGCTTACACTGAAGCTTTCTTT. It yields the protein CASNFRGGAYTEAFF.

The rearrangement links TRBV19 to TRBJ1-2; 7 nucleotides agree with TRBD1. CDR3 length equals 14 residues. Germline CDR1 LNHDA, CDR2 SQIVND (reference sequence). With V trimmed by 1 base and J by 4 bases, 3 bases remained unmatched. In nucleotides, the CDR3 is TGTGCCAGTAGTATAGGAAGGGACAGCTATGGCTACACCTTC. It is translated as CASSIGRDSYGYTF.

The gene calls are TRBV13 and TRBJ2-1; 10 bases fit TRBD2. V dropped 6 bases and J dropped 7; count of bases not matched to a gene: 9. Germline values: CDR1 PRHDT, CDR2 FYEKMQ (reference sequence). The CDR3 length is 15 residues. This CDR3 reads CASRPAPAGGNEQFF. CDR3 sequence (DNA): TGTGCCAGCAGACCCGCTCCAGCGGGGGGGAATGAGCAGTTCTTC. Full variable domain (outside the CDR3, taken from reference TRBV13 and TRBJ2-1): AAGVIQSPRHLIKEKRETATLKCYPIPRHDTVYWYQQGPGQDPQFLISFYEKMQSDKGSIPDRFSAQQFSDYHSELNMSSLELGDSALYFCASRPAPAGGNEQFFGPGTRLTVL.

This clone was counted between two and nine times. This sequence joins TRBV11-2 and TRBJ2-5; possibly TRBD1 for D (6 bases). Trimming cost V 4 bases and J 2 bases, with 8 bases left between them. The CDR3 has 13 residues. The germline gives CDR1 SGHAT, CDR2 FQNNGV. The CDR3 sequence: CASSSDRQETQYF. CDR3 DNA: TGTGCCAGCAGCTCGGACAGACAAGAGACCCAGTACTTC.

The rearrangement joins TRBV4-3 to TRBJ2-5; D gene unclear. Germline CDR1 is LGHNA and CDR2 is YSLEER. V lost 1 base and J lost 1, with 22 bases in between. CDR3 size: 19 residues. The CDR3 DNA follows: TGCGCCAGCAGCCAAGTCGCTCGGAGTCTTGGCAGAACCCAAGAGACCCAGTACTTC. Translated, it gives CASSQVARSLGRTQETQYF.

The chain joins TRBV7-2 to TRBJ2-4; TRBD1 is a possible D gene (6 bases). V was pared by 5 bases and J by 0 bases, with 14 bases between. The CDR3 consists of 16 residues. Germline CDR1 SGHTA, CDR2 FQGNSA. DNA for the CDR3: TGTGCCAGCAGCCCCTGGACAGCCTTAGCCAAAAACATTCAGTACTTC. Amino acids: CASSPWTALAKNIQYF.

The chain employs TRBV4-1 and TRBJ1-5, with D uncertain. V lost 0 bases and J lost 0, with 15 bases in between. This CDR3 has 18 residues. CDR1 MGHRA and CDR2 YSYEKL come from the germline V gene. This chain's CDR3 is CASSQDSTEPDSNQPQHF. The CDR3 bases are TGCGCCAGCAGCCAAGATTCTACCGAACCTGATAGCAATCAGCCCCAGCATTTT.

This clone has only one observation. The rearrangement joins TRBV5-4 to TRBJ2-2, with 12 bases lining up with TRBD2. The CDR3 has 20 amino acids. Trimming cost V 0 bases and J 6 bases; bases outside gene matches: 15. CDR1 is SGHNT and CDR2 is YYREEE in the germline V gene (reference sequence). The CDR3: CASSLGPKPLAGGRSGELFF. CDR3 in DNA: TGTGCCAGCAGCTTGGGCCCGAAACCTCTAGCGGGGGGGCGGTCCGGGGAGCTGTTTTTT.

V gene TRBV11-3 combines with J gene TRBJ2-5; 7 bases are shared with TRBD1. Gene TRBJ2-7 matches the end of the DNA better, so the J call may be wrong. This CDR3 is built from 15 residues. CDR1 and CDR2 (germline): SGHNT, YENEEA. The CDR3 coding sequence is TGTGCCAGCAGCTTAGCGCAGGGGGAGCCCTACGAGCAGTACTTC. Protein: CASSLAQGEPYEQYF.

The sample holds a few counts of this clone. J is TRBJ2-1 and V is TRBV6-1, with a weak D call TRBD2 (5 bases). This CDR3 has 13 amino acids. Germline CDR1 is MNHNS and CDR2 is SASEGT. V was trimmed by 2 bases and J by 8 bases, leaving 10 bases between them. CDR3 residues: CASSEHGVDEQFF. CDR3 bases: TGTGCCAGCAGTGAACACGGGGTCGATGAGCAGTTCTTC.

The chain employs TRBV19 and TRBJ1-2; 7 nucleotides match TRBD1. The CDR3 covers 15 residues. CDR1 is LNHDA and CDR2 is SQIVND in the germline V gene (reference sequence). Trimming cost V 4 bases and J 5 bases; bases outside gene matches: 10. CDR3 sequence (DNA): TGTGCCAGTAGTAAGGCTTCTGACAGGGATTATGGCTACACCTTC. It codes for CASSKASDRDYGYTF. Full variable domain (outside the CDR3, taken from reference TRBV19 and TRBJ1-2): DGGITQSPKYLFRKEGQNVTLSCEQNLNHDAMYWYRQDPGQGLRLIYYSQIVNDFQKGDIAEGYSVSREKKESFPLTVTSAQKNPTAFYLCASSKASDRDYGYTFGSGTRLTVV.

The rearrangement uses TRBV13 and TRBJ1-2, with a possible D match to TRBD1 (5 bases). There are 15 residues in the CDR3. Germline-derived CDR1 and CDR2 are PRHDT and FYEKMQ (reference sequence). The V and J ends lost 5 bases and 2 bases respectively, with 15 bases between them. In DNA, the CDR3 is TGTGCCAGCAGCCCTCCGCAAGGGGAAAACTATGGCTACACCTTC. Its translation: CASSPPQGENYGYTF. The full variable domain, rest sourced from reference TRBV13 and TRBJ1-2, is AAGVIQSPRHLIKEKRETATLKCYPIPRHDTVYWYQQGPGQDPQFLISFYEKMQSDKGSIPDRFSAQQFSDYHSELNMSSLELGDSALYFCASSPPQGENYGYTFGSGTRLTVV.

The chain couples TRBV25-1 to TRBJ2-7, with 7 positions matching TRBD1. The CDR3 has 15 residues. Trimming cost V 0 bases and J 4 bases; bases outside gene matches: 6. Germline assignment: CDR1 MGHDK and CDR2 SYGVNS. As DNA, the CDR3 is TGTGCCAGCAGTGAATACCGCGACAGGGAGTACGAGCAGTACTTC. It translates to CASSEYRDREYEQYF.

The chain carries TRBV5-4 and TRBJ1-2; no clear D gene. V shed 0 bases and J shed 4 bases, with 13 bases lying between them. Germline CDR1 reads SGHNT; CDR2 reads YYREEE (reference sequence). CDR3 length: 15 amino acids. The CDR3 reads CASSLVGARPYGYTF. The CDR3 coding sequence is TGTGCCAGCAGCTTGGTCGGAGCCCGACCCTATGGCTACACCTTC.

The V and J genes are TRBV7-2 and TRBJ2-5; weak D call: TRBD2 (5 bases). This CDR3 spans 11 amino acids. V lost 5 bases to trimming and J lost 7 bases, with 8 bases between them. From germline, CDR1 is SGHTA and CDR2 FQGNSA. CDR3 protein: CASSPRVTQYF. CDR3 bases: TGTGCCAGCAGCCCGAGGGTGACCCAGTACTTC.

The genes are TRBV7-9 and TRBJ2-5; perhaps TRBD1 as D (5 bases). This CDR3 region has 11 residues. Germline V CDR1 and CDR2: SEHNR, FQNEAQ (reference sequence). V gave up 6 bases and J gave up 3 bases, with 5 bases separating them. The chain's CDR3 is CASRDKETQYF. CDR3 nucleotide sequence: TGTGCCAGCAGGGACAAAGAGACCCAGTACTTC.

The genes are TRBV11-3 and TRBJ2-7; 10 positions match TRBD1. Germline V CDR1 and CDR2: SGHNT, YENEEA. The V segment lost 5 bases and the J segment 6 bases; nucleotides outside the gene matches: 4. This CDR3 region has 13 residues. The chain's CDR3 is CASSRQGASEQYF. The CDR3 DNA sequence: TGTGCCAGCAGCCGACAGGGGGCAAGCGAGCAGTACTTC.